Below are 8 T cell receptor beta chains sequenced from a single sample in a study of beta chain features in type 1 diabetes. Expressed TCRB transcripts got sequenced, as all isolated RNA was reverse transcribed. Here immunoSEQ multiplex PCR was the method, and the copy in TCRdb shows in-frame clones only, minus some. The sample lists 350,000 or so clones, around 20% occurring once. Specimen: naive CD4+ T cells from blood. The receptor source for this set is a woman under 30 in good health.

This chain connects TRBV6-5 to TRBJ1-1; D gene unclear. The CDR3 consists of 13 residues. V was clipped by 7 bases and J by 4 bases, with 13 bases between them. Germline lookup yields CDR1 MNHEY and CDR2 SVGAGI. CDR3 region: CASTGGRSTEAFF. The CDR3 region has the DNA TGTGCCAGCACGGGAGGGCGGAGCACTGAAGCTTTCTTT.

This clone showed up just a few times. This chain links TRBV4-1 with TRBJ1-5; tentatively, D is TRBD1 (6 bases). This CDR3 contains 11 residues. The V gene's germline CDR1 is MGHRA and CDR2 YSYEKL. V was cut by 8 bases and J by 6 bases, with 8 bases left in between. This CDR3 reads CASPRGQPQHF. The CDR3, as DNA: TGCGCCAGCCCCAGGGGTCAGCCCCAGCATTTT.

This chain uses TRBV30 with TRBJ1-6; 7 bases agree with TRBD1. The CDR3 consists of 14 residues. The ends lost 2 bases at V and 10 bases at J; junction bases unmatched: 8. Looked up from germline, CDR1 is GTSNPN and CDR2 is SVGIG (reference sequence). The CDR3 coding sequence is TGTGCCTGGAGTACAACAGGGGTTAGATCACCCCTCCACTTT. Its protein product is CAWSTTGVRSPLHF.

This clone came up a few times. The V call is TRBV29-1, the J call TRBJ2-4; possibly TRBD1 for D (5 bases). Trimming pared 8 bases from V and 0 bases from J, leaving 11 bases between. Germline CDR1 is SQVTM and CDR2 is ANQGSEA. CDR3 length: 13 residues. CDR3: CSIRGLAKNIQYF. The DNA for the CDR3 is TGCAGCATAAGGGGTTTAGCCAAAAACATTCAGTACTTC.

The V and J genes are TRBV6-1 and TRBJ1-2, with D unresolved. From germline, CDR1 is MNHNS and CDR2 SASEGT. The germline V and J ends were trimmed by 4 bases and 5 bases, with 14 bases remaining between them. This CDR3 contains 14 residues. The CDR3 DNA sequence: TGTGCCAGCAGTGTTAGCCCGGGCGGGTATGGCTACACCTTC. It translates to CASSVSPGGYGYTF.

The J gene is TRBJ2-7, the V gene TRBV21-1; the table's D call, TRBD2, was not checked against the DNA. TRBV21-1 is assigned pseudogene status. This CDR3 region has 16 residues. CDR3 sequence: CASSKVSGLAGDGQYF. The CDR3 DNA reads TGTGCCAGCAGCAAAGTCTCGGGACTAGCGGGAGACGGGCAGTACTTC.

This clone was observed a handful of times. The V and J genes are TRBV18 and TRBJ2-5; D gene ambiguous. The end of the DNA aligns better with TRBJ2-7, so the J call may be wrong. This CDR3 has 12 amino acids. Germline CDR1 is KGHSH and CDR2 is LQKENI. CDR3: CASSPIAGEQYF. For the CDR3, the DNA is TGTGCCAGCTCACCTATAGCCGGCGAGCAGTACTTC.

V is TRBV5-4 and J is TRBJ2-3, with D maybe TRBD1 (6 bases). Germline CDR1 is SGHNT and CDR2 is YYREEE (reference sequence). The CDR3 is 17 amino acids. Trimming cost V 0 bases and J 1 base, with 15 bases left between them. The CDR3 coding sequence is TGTGCCAGCAGCTTGGTGTGGGGGCTTGGGGGCACAGATACGCAGTATTTT. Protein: CASSLVWGLGGTDTQYF.